These 17 T cell receptor beta chains originate from one sample sequenced in a study of radiotherapy plus CTLA-4 blockade in lung cancer. Sequenced by immunoSEQ multiplex PCR; TCRdb stores in-frame clones only, minus some. The profile shows some 66,000 clones, approximately 80% of them singletons. This sample comprised peripheral blood, obtained from a patient treated with radiotherapy plus ipilimumab. The receptors shown here come from a human donor with non-small cell lung cancer who had a partial response to radiotherapy plus ipilimumab.

The rearrangement uses TRBV7-9 and TRBJ2-5, with a possible D match to TRBD1 (6 bases). The CDR3 loop spans 14 amino acids. Germline V gene sequence: CDR1 SEHNR, CDR2 FQNEAQ (reference sequence). V shed 3 bases and J shed 1 base, with 9 bases lying between them. CDR3 amino acids: CASSFRGPQETQYF. The CDR3 nucleotides read TGTGCCAGCAGCTTCAGGGGTCCCCAAGAGACCCAGTACTTC.

This chain links TRBV7-2 with TRBJ2-7, with unresolved D. V dropped 0 bases and J dropped 3 bases, with 9 bases sitting between them. CDR1 and CDR2 from the germline V gene are SGHTA and FQGNSA. There are 14 residues in the CDR3. Here the CDR3 DNA reads TGTGCCAGCAGCTTAGCGCATACAAACTACGAGCAGTACTTC. Translation: CASSLAHTNYEQYF.

This chain uses TRBV2 with TRBJ2-1; a possible D gene is TRBD2 (5 bases). V lost 4 bases and J lost 9, with 22 bases in between. CDR1 and CDR2 from the germline V gene are SNHLY and FYNNEI. The length of the CDR3 is 16 residues. CDR3 bases: TGTGCCAGCAGTGCTGACCGAGGGCGTGTCGCAATTGAGCAGTTCTTC. This translates into CASSADRGRVAIEQFF.

This clone was seen a handful of times. Germline is not matched at one junction end, which may reflect a read error. The chain recombines TRBV18 with TRBJ2-1, with 8 bases that match TRBD1. The CDR3 runs 11 residues. Germline lookup yields CDR1 KGHSH and CDR2 LQKENI. The CDR3 spells CASSQGDEQFF. The CDR3 DNA follows: TGTGCCAGTTCACAGGGGGATGAGCAGTTCTTC.

CDR3 loop: CASSGGTGLETQYF. CDR3 nucleotides: TGCGCCAGCAGCGGGGGGACAGGGTTGGAGACCCAGTACTTC. V gene TRBV5-1 combines with J gene TRBJ2-5, with 9 bases aligning to TRBD1. The length of the CDR3 is 14 residues. V dropped 4 bases and J dropped 5; count of bases not matched to a gene: 6. Germline CDR1 and CDR2: SGHRS and YFSETQ.

The gene calls are TRBV7-9 and TRBJ1-1, with TRBD1 matching 12 bases. Trimming removed 3 bases from V and 11 bases from J; junction bases left unmatched: 4. Germline V gives CDR1 SEHNR, CDR2 FQNEAQ (reference sequence). The CDR3 consists of 13 residues. The CDR3: CASSLGQGASAFF. CDR3 coding DNA: TGTGCCAGCAGCTTGGGACAGGGGGCCTCCGCTTTCTTT. Complete variable domain (other parts from reference TRBV7-9 and TRBJ1-1): DTGVSQNPRHKITKRGQNVTFRCDPISEHNRLYWYRQTLGQGPEFLTYFQNEAQLEKSRLLSDRFSAERPKGSFSTLEIQRTEQGDSAMYLCASSLGQGASAFFGQGTRLTVV.

The genes are TRBV11-2 and TRBJ2-2; D is uncertain. There are 13 residues in the CDR3. The V gene's germline CDR1 is SGHAT and CDR2 FQNNGV. The V end lost 0 bases, the J end lost 3 bases, and 2 bases lay between the germline ends. In nucleotides, the CDR3 is TGTGCCAGCAGCTTAGACTACACCGGGGAGCTGTTTTTT. It is translated as CASSLDYTGELFF.

This clone was found once. The chain carries TRBV11-2 and TRBJ1-2; TRBD1 matches 8 bases. With 4 bases clipped from V and 5 bases from J, the junction kept 6 bases outside the gene matches. The germline CDR1 and CDR2 sequences are SGHAT and FQNNGV. This CDR3 is built from 14 residues. The CDR3 region has the DNA TGTGCCAGCAGCTCTGGGCAGGGGGCGTATGGCTACACCTTC. Protein: CASSSGQGAYGYTF.

The chain couples TRBV19 to TRBJ2-5; D is possibly TRBD1 (5 bases). The CDR3 has 14 amino acids. Germline values: CDR1 LNHDA, CDR2 SQIVND (reference sequence). Trimming removed 3 bases from V and 5 bases from J, with 13 bases in between. The CDR3 loop is CASSITGVVETQYF. The DNA of the CDR3 is TGTGCCAGTAGTATCACAGGTGTTGTCGAGACCCAGTACTTC.

The chain carries TRBV9 and TRBJ2-7, with 15 bases identical to TRBD2. V gave up 3 bases and J gave up 9 bases; unmatched junction bases: 4. The CDR3 has 14 amino acids. Germline lookup yields CDR1 SGDLS and CDR2 YYNGEE. Here the CDR3 reads CASSGTSGRAGQYF. DNA for the CDR3: TGTGCCAGCAGCGGGACTAGCGGGAGGGCCGGGCAGTACTTC.

The chain combines TRBV4-1 with TRBJ2-5, with D uncertain. The CDR3 totals 15 residues. The germline CDR1 and CDR2 sequences are MGHRA and YSYEKL. V dropped 1 base and J dropped 1 base, with 10 bases sitting between them. The CDR3 region is CASSQVDILQETQYF. In DNA, the CDR3 is TGCGCCAGCAGCCAAGTTGACATACTCCAAGAGACCCAGTACTTC.

V gene TRBV5-1 combines with J gene TRBJ2-1; 14 nucleotides agree with TRBD2. The J segment lost 8 bases and the V segment lost 3 bases, leaving 4 bases of the junction unmatched. Germline lookup yields CDR1 SGHRS and CDR2 YFSETQ. The CDR3 consists of 15 residues. In DNA form, the CDR3 reads TGCGCCAGCAGCTCCCCGGGACTAGCGGGAGATGAGCAGTTCTTC. This gives the protein CASSSPGLAGDEQFF.

This clone showed up just once. J is TRBJ2-5 and V is TRBV5-1; TRBD2 matches 9 bases. In germline, CDR1 is SGHRS, CDR2 YFSETQ. Trimming at V came to 0 bases and at J to 1 base, leaving 7 bases not matched to a gene. The CDR3 contains 17 residues. The CDR3 loop reads CASSLANLAGSQETQYF. The CDR3 nucleotides read TGCGCCAGCAGCTTGGCAAATCTAGCGGGGTCCCAAGAGACCCAGTACTTC.

The chain employs TRBV11-2 and TRBJ2-5; 8 bases fit TRBD2. The germline V gene has CDR1 SGHAT and CDR2 FQNNGV. V shed 3 bases, J shed 3 bases, and the junction held 6 bases outside the gene matches. The CDR3 is 15 amino acids. CDR3 sequence (DNA): TGTGCCAGCAGCTTTTATAGCGGGAAGGAAGAGACCCAGTACTTC. This gives the protein CASSFYSGKEETQYF.

The genes are TRBV29-1 and TRBJ2-7; tentative D call: TRBD1 (6 bases). From germline, CDR1 is SQVTM and CDR2 ANQGSEA. V gave up 6 bases and J gave up 3 bases, with 21 bases separating them. This CDR3 contains 15 residues. The CDR3 DNA reads TGCAGCGTGACCGGGACACAATTAACCAGCTACGAGCAGTACTTC. Translated, it gives CSVTGTQLTSYEQYF.

The chain links TRBV20-1 to TRBJ2-7; no firm D call. The CDR3 spans 11 residues. Trimming shortened V by 5 bases and J by 3 bases, and 8 bases separated the two germline ends. Germline V lookup: CDR1 DFQATT, CDR2 SNEGSKA (reference sequence). Here the CDR3 reads CSAPTGYEQYF. The CDR3 nucleotides read TGCAGTGCTCCAACCGGCTACGAGCAGTACTTC.

The J gene is TRBJ2-3, the V gene TRBV5-1; perhaps TRBD2 as D (6 bases). The CDR3 is 15 amino acids. Per the germline V gene, CDR1 is SGHRS and CDR2 is YFSETQ. V was trimmed by 4 bases and J by 2 bases, leaving 14 bases between them. DNA for the CDR3: TGCGCCAGCAGCGCCGGGGACTCTTTCACAGATACGCAGTATTTT. Encoded protein: CASSAGDSFTDTQYF.